This T cell receptor (beta chain) was identified during a study of blood T cell repertoires in COVID-19 (dated by TCRdb to about 2020). Turning to the overall study: Samples from collaborators originated in the United States, Italy and Spain and spanned both the acute and convalescent phases of COVID-19. The repertoires were released in a freely available public database intended as a resource for research on the immune response to SARS-CoV-2. HLA class I and class II types, where available, came from metadata supplied by the sample provider rather than from assay-based typing. Samples came from the ongoing ImmuneRACE study (first 160 participants) plus 1,254 subjects from 6 global collaborators. The prospective study material was composed of cDNA or gDNA derived from T cells, B-cell-depleted T cells, or PBMCs. Nearly every sample came with metadata listing a de-identified subject ID, COVID-19 status, age in years and sex. Deeply sampled blood TCRbeta repertoires from subjects exposed to, actively infected with, or recovered from COVID-19 were included in the dataset. Broad study findings and their caveats: The quantity of clinical and demographic metadata differed by source and by participant and was supplied without curation.

TCRbeta CDR3 regions were amplified from genomic DNA by means of the immunoSEQ Assay, a bias-controlled multiplex PCR. Concerning the study's data processing: The number of nucleated cells in each sample was estimated by amplification of reference gene primers within the assay. Sequence reads were collapsed and filtered to measure the absolute abundance of every unique TCRbeta CDR3 rearrangement. For each sample, productive Simpson clonality was calculated by taking the square root of Simpson's diversity index across productive rearrangements. Held by TCRdb, this immuneACCESS table contains in-frame sequences only and omits some clones. Under half of the omission traces to an unresolved V gene where checked; the cause of the rest is unknown. That table furnishes V, J and clone size, whereas the DNA furnished D and trimming. Here the sample has 200,000 to 250,000 clones; roughly four fifths occur a single time. 9.2% of the sample is in the top ten clones.

With regard to this clone: The specificity of this receptor is unknown. It has no much larger one-base neighbor in the sample; base qualities were not kept.

Participants in the prospective study were aged roughly 18 to 100 years, lived in about two dozen United States geographic areas, and enrolled through a virtual design. In the prospective study, cohorts were assigned on the basis of participant-reported clinical history obtained from a screening survey and a study questionnaire. ImmuneRACE Cohort 3 recovered participants were defined by two consecutive negative NP/OP PCR tests, healthcare professional clearance, or symptom resolution. In the prospective study, mobile phlebotomists collected whole blood, serum and a nasopharyngeal or oropharyngeal swab from each participant. Participants in the prospective study had the option to provide additional blood draws and questionnaires over a 2-month period. Before DNA extraction, blood samples from the prospective study were shipped at room temperature or frozen. Spanning cysteine to phenylalanine, the CDR3 consists of 14 amino acids. Only the CDR3 part of the read is kept: 42 bases, read in frame from the first base. Looking up the germline V gene yields CDR1 KGHDR and CDR2 SFDVKD. Deletion took 0 bases off V and 4 bases off J, with a span of 8 bases between the germline ends.

The V gene is TRBV24-1 and the J gene is TRBJ1-2, with no D gene named confidently. Sequencing input: PBMCs or T cells enriched from blood (not recorded which). This clonotype was obtained from a man in his forties who had recovered from COVID-19. The CDR3 sequence is CATSDLTASYGYTF. The sequenced DNA: TGTGCCACCAGTGATTTGACGGCTAGCTATGGCTACACCTTC.